These 30 T cell receptor beta chains were sequenced from one sample in a study of low-dose radiotherapy and immunotherapy resistance in tumors. As to time point: after trial treatment. Treatment given: LDRT plus nivolumab, ipilimumab, low-dose cyclophosphamide and aspirin (RACIN trial). Alpha and beta chains were covered, as first-strand cDNA relied on TRAV- and TRBV-specific primers. With a constant-region primer and a V-primer adapter, TCRs were subjected to 20 PCR cycles of amplification. TCRdb reanalysed the reads using MiXCR and keeps one entry per CDR3 protein. The data hold 35,000 to 45,000 distinct CDR3 sequences, with 20% to 30% observed a single time. The source was PBMCs, collected after low-dose radiotherapy plus immunotherapy. All receptors come from a male donor with prostate cancer.

This clonotype has at least ten counts. The chain combines TRBV30 with TRBJ1-1; D gene unclear. The germline gives CDR1 GTSNPN, CDR2 SVGIG (reference sequence). The CDR3 has 14 amino acids. The V end was cut by 2 bases, the J end by 5 bases, with 15 bases between. The CDR3 DNA sequence: TGTGCCTGGAGTCTCCTTGTAGGTGCTACTGAAGCTTTCTTT. Translated, it gives CAWSLLVGATEAFF.

This clonotype was detected only a few times. The chain couples TRBV9 to TRBJ2-3, with 9 positions matching TRBD1. CDR3 length equals 15 residues. The V segment lost 3 bases and the J segment 5 bases; nucleotides outside the gene matches: 7. Germline loops: CDR1 SGDLS, CDR2 YYNGEE. The DNA of the CDR3 is TGTGCCAGCAGCGCATCCGGGACAGGGTTAGATACGCAGTATTTT. Translation: CASSASGTGLDTQYF. Drawing the rest from reference TRBV9 and TRBJ2-3, the complete variable domain is DSGVTQTPKHLITATGQRVTLRCSPRSGDLSVYWYQQSLDQGLQFLIQYYNGEERAKGNILERFSAQQFPDLHSELNLSSLELGDSALYFCASSASGTGLDTQYFGPGTRLTVL.

The V call is TRBV5-4, the J call TRBJ2-5; maybe TRBD1 (6 bases). V lost 3 bases and J 4 bases, leaving 13 bases between the germline ends. The CDR3 covers 14 residues. Germline V gene sequence: CDR1 SGHNT, CDR2 YYREEE (reference sequence). CDR3 residues: CASSSRQVGETQYF. The CDR3 nucleotides read TGTGCCAGCAGCTCGAGACAGGTCGGAGAGACCCAGTACTTC.

The table lists this clonotype with many counts. The chain has TRBV7-9 and TRBJ2-1, with D tentatively TRBD2 (6 bases). CDR1 SEHNR and CDR2 FQNEAQ come from the germline V gene (reference sequence). The CDR3 length is 18 residues. Trimming stripped 3 bases from V and 0 bases from J, with 18 bases between. CDR3 in DNA: TGTGCCAGCAGCTTGGGTGGGAGCGGGCAAAGCTCCTACAATGAGCAGTTCTTC. This translates into CASSLGGSGQSSYNEQFF.

This chain links TRBV7-2 with TRBJ2-1; D is undetermined. The germline V gene has CDR1 SGHTA and CDR2 FQGNSA. V lost 2 bases and J lost 8, with 7 bases in between. The CDR3 contains 12 residues. CDR3 sequence reads: CASSLLIHEQFF. The CDR3 DNA reads as TGTGCCAGCAGCTTACTGATCCATGAGCAGTTCTTC.

The chain is built from TRBV5-5 and TRBJ2-7, with D tentatively TRBD1 or TRBD2 (5 bases each). The V end lost 4 bases, the J end lost 4 bases, and 18 bases lay between the germline ends. This CDR3 is 15 amino acids long. Germline V gene data show CDR1 as SGHKS and CDR2 as YYEKEE (reference sequence). The CDR3, as DNA: TGTGCCAGCAGCCGACCCCTTGAGGGGAAGTACGAGCAGTACTTC. It is translated as CASSRPLEGKYEQYF.

Note on this clonotype: It is likely a read error: a sequence one base away is far more abundant. The chain employs TRBV28 and TRBJ2-1; no clear D gene. CDR3 size: 12 residues. Trimming stripped 6 bases from V and 9 bases from J, with 12 bases between. Germline CDR1 reads MDHEN; CDR2 reads SYDVKM. CDR3 nucleotides: TGTGCCAGCAGCCAAGATCTCAGTGAGCAGTTCTTC. It codes for CASSQDLSEQFF.

This clonotype has at least ten counts. V gene TRBV5-5 combines with J gene TRBJ1-1; unclear D gene. V was pared by 3 bases and J by 0 bases, with 15 bases between. CDR3 length equals 16 residues. Germline V gene lookup returns CDR1 SGHKS and CDR2 YYEKEE (reference sequence). The CDR3 protein is CASSSQLRTLNTEAFF. The CDR3, as DNA: TGTGCCAGCAGCTCCCAATTACGGACCTTGAACACTGAAGCTTTCTTT.

In this sample, this clonotype turned up many times. The chain carries TRBV19 and TRBJ1-5; D uncertain. Per the germline V gene, CDR1 is LNHDA and CDR2 is SQIVND (reference sequence). Trimming cost V 6 bases and J 3 bases, with 15 bases left between them. The length of the CDR3 is 15 residues. The CDR3 DNA follows: TGTGCCAGTAGAGCTGATAGGGCCCTCAATCAGCCCCAGCATTTT. It encodes CASRADRALNQPQHF.

This chain uses TRBV28 with TRBJ2-7; TRBD2 aligns across 12 bases. CDR1 and CDR2 (germline): MDHEN, SYDVKM. CDR3 length equals 14 residues. V shed 8 bases, J shed 5 bases, and the junction held 7 bases outside the gene matches. The CDR3 protein is CASGLTSGRHEQYF. CDR3 DNA: TGTGCCAGCGGACTCACTAGCGGGAGGCACGAGCAGTACTTC.

This clonotype was seen ten or more times. V is TRBV2 and J is TRBJ1-2; D is possibly TRBD1 (6 bases). V was cut by 8 bases and J by 8 bases, with 18 bases left in between. Germline V lookup: CDR1 SNHLY, CDR2 FYNNEI. The CDR3 is 13 residues long. The CDR3 sequence: CASRTSGGVGYTF. The CDR3 bases are TGTGCCAGCCGAACATCGGGGGGCGTCGGCTACACCTTC. Looking up the rest from reference TRBV2 and TRBJ1-2 gives the full variable domain: EPEVTQTPSHQVTQMGQEVILRCVPISNHLYFYWYRQILGQKVEFLVSFYNNEISEKSEIFDDQFSVERPDGSNFTLKIRSTKLEDSAMYFCASRTSGGVGYTFGSGTRLTVV.

Ten or more counts support this clonotype. DNA of the CDR3: TGTGCCGGAGGACAGACCACAGATACGCAGTATTTT. Its translation is CAGGQTTDTQYF. The rearrangement links TRBV11-2 to TRBJ2-3; tentatively, D is TRBD1 (6 bases). Deletions cut 11 bases from V and 2 bases from J, with 11 bases between. CDR1 is SGHAT and CDR2 is FQNNGV in the germline V gene. The CDR3 contains 12 residues.

This clonotype came up many times. The CDR3 here is CASSYETGAYEQYF. The CDR3 DNA reads TGTGCCAGCAGCTACGAGACAGGTGCCTACGAGCAGTACTTC. The chain is built from TRBV13 and TRBJ2-7, with D perhaps TRBD1 (6 bases). With 4 bases removed from V and 2 bases from J, the gap between germline ends came to 12 bases. The CDR3 runs 14 residues. In germline, CDR1 is PRHDT, CDR2 FYEKMQ (reference sequence).

This rearrangement joins TRBV12-3 or TRBV12-4 to TRBJ2-3; D remains ambiguous. CDR3 size: 15 residues. Trimming cost V 1 base and J 3 bases, with 11 bases left between them. The CDR3 protein is CASSLDAIFTDTQYF. The CDR3 nucleotides are TGTGCCAGCAGTTTAGATGCGATCTTTACAGATACGCAGTATTTT.

The table lists this clonotype with many counts. The gene calls are TRBV19 and TRBJ2-2, with D unresolved. V shed 3 bases and J shed 6 bases, with 8 bases lying between them. The CDR3 length is 13 residues. CDR1 is LNHDA, CDR2 SQIVND, per germline (reference sequence). CDR3 sequence: CASSITSAGELFF. In DNA, the CDR3 is TGTGCCAGTAGTATCACCTCGGCCGGGGAGCTGTTTTTT.

In the case of this clonotype: This is likely an artifact of a read error, given a far larger clone one base away. V is TRBV6-1 and J is TRBJ2-5; D gene ambiguous. Trimming stripped 3 bases from V and 5 bases from J, with 16 bases between. This CDR3 comprises 15 residues. In germline, CDR1 is MNHNS, CDR2 SASEGT. This CDR3 reads CASSDPARNGETQYF. CDR3 sequence (DNA): TGTGCCAGCAGTGACCCCGCCCGAAACGGGGAGACCCAGTACTTC.

The gene calls are TRBV4-1 and TRBJ2-3; perhaps TRBD2 as D (6 bases). There are 15 residues in the CDR3. Germline assignment: CDR1 MGHRA and CDR2 YSYEKL. Trimming cost V 3 bases and J 4 bases, with 14 bases left between them. The CDR3 nucleotides are TGCGCCAGCAGCCAGACTAGTATTAGCGCAGATACGCAGTATTTT. Encoded protein: CASSQTSISADTQYF.

This clonotype was detected only once. J is TRBJ2-7 and V is TRBV28, with D uncertain. V was shortened by 7 bases and J by 0 bases, with 13 bases between the two germline ends. Germline lookup yields CDR1 MDHEN and CDR2 SYDVKM. The CDR3 is made up of 14 amino acids. Written as DNA, the CDR3 is TGTGCCAGCACTAATAGCTTATCCTCCTACGAGCAGTACTTC. This codes for CASTNSLSSYEQYF.

In its sample, this clonotype was seen many times. This sequence joins TRBV20-1 and TRBJ1-4, with D tentatively TRBD1 (5 bases). The CDR3 has 16 amino acids. V was clipped by 0 bases and J by 0 bases, with 11 bases between them. Germline assignment: CDR1 DFQATT and CDR2 SNEGSKA (reference sequence). CDR3 residues: CSARDGALTTNEKLFF. DNA of the CDR3: TGCAGTGCTAGAGATGGGGCTCTTACAACTAATGAAAAACTGTTTTTT.

This chain connects TRBV6-2 or TRBV6-3 to TRBJ1-6; 7 bases map to TRBD1. The CDR3 runs 15 residues. J was trimmed by 5 bases and V by 6 bases; bases with no gene match: 7. From germline, CDR1 is MNHEY and CDR2 SVGEGT. CDR3 bases: TGTGCCAGCAGAAACCGGGACAGCAATAATTCACCCCTCCACTTT. Its translation: CASRNRDSNNSPLHF.

For this clonotype: It is unclear where the CDR3 begins or ends on the DNA, so no DNA is shown, and the CDR3 is as TCRdb lists it. The V call is TRBV6-1, the J call TRBJ2-2; the DNA was not compared with TRBD1, the D call given in the table. The CDR3 has 15 amino acids, counting both end residues. The V gene's germline CDR1 is MNHNS and CDR2 SASEGT. CDR3 sequence reads: CASSRPGVGELFFFF.

This clonotype has ten or more counts. This chain uses TRBV13 with TRBJ1-1; weak D call: TRBD1 (5 bases). V lost 1 base, J lost 5 bases, and 14 bases lay in between. Germline V gives CDR1 PRHDT, CDR2 FYEKMQ (reference sequence). This CDR3 contains 15 residues. The CDR3 DNA follows: TGTGCCAGCAGCTTAGCCGACCTGGGGCGGACTGAAGCTTTCTTT. It is translated as CASSLADLGRTEAFF.

In its sample, this clonotype was seen many times. This sequence joins TRBV29-1 and TRBJ2-1; D unresolved. CDR1 is SQVTM, CDR2 ANQGSEA, per germline. This CDR3 has 12 amino acids. Between the trimmed V and J ends, which lost 4 bases and 7 bases, there was a span of 11 bases. The CDR3 DNA reads TGCAGCGTTGGGAATGGTTGGAATGAGCAGTTCTTC. Residues: CSVGNGWNEQFF.

This clonotype was found many times. This chain connects TRBV30 to TRBJ2-7, with 7 nucleotides matching TRBD1. V trimming: 0 bases; J trimming: 4 bases; junction bases outside the gene matches: 9. Per germline, CDR1 GTSNPN and CDR2 SVGIG (reference sequence). The CDR3 is 15 amino acids. The CDR3, as DNA: TGTGCCTGGAGTGTAAGTGTGACAGGGCCGTACGAGCAGTACTTC. It yields the protein CAWSVSVTGPYEQYF.

By share, this clonotype ranks as medium-sized. V gene TRBV28 combines with J gene TRBJ2-3; possible D gene TRBD1, 5 bases. V shed 6 bases and J shed 1 base, with 8 bases lying between them. The CDR3 extends over 13 amino acids. CDR1 MDHEN and CDR2 SYDVKM come from the germline V gene. The CDR3 DNA follows: TGTGCCAGCAGAAAACAGGGCACAGATACGCAGTATTTT. Amino acid sequence: CASRKQGTDTQYF.

In its sample, this clonotype was seen many times. V usage is TRBV29-1 and J usage is TRBJ1-2, with 9 bases that match TRBD1. Germline V CDR1 and CDR2: SQVTM, ANQGSEA. The CDR3 consists of 13 residues. The V segment lost 1 base and the J segment 3 bases; nucleotides outside the gene matches: 0. CDR3 sequence reads: CSVEGTGDYGYTF. Here the CDR3 DNA reads TGCAGCGTTGAAGGGACAGGGGACTATGGCTACACCTTC.

The sample holds a few counts of this clonotype. The V call is TRBV25-1, the J call TRBJ1-2; tentative D call: TRBD1 (6 bases). The CDR3 extends over 15 amino acids. V was clipped by 3 bases and J by 8 bases, with 19 bases between them. Germline V gene sequence: CDR1 MGHDK, CDR2 SYGVNS. CDR3 bases: TGTGCCAGCAGTGATCCCTCCGGGACAAAACGCGGCTACACCTTC. It encodes CASSDPSGTKRGYTF.

This clonotype was recorded many times. The chain combines TRBV5-1 with TRBJ2-7, with D maybe TRBD1 (5 bases). Germline assignment: CDR1 SGHRS and CDR2 YFSETQ. V was trimmed by 0 bases and J by 2 bases, leaving 9 bases between them. The CDR3 has 14 residues. The chain's CDR3 is CASSLVQGTYEQYF. In nucleotides, the CDR3 is TGCGCCAGCAGCTTGGTGCAGGGAACCTACGAGCAGTACTTC.

This clonotype was counted at least ten times. The chain uses TRBV18 and TRBJ2-7, with 9 positions matching TRBD2. This CDR3 region has 15 residues. The ends lost 4 bases at V and 1 base at J; junction bases unmatched: 5. CDR1 KGHSH and CDR2 LQKENI come from the germline V gene. CDR3 sequence: CASSHPGLASYEQYF. Written as DNA, the CDR3 is TGTGCCAGCTCACATCCGGGACTAGCATCCTACGAGCAGTACTTC.

The table lists this clonotype with many counts. This chain uses TRBV20-1 with TRBJ2-1, with a weak D call TRBD1 (5 bases). The CDR3 is 15 amino acids. Germline V gives CDR1 DFQATT, CDR2 SNEGSKA (reference sequence). Trimming shortened V by 6 bases and J by 3 bases, and 18 bases separated the two germline ends. The chain's CDR3 is CSAIPLGAFYNEQFF. DNA of the CDR3: TGCAGTGCCATCCCTCTAGGGGCGTTCTACAATGAGCAGTTCTTC.